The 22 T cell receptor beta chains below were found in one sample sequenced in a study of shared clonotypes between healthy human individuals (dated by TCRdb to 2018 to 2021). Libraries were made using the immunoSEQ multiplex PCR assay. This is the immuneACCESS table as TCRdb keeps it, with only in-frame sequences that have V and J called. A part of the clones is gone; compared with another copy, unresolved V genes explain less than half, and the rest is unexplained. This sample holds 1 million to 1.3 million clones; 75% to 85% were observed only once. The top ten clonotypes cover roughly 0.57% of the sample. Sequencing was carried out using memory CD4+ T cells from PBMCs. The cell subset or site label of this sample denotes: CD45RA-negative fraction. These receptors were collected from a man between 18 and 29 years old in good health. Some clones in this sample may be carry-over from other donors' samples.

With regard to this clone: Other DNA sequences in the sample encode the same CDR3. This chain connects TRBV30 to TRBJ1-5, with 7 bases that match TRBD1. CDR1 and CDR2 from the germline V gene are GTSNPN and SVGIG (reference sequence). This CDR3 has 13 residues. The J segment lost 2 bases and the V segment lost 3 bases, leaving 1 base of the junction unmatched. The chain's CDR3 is CAWSGQGNQPQHF. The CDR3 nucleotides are TGTGCCTGGAGCGGACAGGGCAATCAGCCCCAGCATTTT.

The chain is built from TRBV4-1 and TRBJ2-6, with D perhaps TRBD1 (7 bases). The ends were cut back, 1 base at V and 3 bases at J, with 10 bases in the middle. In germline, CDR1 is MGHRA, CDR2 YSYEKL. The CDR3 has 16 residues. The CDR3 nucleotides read TGCGCCAGCAGCCAAGGCCAGGGGGGTGGGGCCAACGTCCTGACTTTC. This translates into CASSQGQGGGANVLTF.

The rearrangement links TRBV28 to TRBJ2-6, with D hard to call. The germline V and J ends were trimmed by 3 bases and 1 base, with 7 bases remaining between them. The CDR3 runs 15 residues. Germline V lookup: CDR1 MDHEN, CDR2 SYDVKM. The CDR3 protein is CASSFAASGANVLTF. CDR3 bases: TGTGCCAGCAGTTTTGCGGCTTCTGGGGCCAACGTCCTGACTTTC.

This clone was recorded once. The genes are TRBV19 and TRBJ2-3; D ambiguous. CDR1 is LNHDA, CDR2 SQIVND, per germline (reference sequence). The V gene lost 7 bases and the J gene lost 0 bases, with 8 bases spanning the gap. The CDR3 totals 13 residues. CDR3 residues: CASNHPSTDTQYF. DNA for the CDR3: TGTGCCAGTAACCACCCTAGCACAGATACGCAGTATTTT.

CDR3 region: CASSGLAGREQYF. CDR3 DNA sequence: TGTGCCAGCAGCGGACTAGCGGGGCGGGAGCAGTACTTC. This rearrangement joins TRBV9 to TRBJ2-7; 11 bases match TRBD2. Trimming took 3 bases from V and 7 from J; bases not matched to a gene: 3. This CDR3 is built from 13 residues. Germline V gene lookup returns CDR1 SGDLS and CDR2 YYNGEE. Filled out from reference TRBV9 and TRBJ2-7, the complete variable domain reads DSGVTQTPKHLITATGQRVTLRCSPRSGDLSVYWYQQSLDQGLQFLIQYYNGEERAKGNILERFSAQQFPDLHSELNLSSLELGDSALYFCASSGLAGREQYFGPGTRLTVT.

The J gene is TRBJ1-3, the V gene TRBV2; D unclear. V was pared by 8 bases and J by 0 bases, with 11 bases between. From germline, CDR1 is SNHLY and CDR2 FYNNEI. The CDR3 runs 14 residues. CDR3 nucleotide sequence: TGTGCCAGCCTAACATTCAACTCTGGAAACACCATATATTTT. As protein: CASLTFNSGNTIYF. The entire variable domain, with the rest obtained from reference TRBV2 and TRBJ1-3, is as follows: EPEVTQTPSHQVTQMGQEVILRCVPISNHLYFYWYRQILGQKVEFLVSFYNNEISEKSEIFDDQFSVERPDGSNFTLKIRSTKLEDSAMYFCASLTFNSGNTIYFGEGSWLTVV.

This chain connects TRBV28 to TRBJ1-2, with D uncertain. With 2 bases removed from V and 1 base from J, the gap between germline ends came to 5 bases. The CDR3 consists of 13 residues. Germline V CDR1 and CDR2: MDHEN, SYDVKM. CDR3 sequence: CASSLDLNYGYTF. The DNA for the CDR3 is TGTGCCAGCAGTTTAGACCTTAACTATGGCTACACCTTC.

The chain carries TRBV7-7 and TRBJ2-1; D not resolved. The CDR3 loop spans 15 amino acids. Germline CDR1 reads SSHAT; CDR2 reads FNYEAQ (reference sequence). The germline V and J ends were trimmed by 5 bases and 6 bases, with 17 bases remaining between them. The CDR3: CASSVQTLGSNEQFF. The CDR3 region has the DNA TGTGCCAGCAGCGTACAGACATTAGGCTCCAATGAGCAGTTCTTC.

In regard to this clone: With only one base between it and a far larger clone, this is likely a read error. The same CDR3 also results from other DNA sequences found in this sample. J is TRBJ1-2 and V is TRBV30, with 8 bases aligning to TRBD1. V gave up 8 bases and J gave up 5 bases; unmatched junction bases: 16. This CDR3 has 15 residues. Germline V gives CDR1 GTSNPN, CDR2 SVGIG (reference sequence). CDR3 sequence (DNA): TGTGCCGGCGGGCAGGGGGCCCATAATGGATATGGCTACACCTTC. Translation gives CAGGQGAHNGYGYTF.

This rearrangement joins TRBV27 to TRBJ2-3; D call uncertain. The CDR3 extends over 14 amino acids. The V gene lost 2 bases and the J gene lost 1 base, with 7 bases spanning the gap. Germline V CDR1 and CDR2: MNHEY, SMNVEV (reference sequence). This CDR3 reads CASSLTVGTDTQYF. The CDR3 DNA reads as TGTGCCAGCAGTTTAACAGTGGGCACAGATACGCAGTATTTT.

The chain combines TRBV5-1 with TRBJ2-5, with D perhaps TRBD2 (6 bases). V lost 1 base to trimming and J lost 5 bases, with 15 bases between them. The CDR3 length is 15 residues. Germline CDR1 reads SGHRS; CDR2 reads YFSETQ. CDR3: CASSLIAGFGETQYF. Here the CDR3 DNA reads TGCGCCAGCAGCTTGATTGCGGGATTTGGGGAGACCCAGTACTTC.

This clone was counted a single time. The CDR3 region is CASSPGGGRSDTQYF. CDR3 coding DNA: TGTGCCAGCTCACCAGGCGGGGGGCGGTCAGATACGCAGTATTTT. The rearrangement links TRBV18 to TRBJ2-3, with 8 bases that match TRBD2. Trimming removed 2 bases from V and 4 bases from J; junction bases left unmatched: 5. This CDR3 region has 15 residues. Per germline, CDR1 KGHSH and CDR2 LQKENI.

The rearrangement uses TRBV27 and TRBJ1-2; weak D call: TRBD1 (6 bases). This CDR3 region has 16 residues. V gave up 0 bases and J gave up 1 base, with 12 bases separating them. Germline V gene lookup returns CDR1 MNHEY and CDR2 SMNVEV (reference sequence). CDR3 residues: CASSLSRLGGNYGYTF. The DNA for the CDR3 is TGTGCCAGCAGTTTATCTCGCTTAGGGGGTAACTATGGCTACACCTTC.

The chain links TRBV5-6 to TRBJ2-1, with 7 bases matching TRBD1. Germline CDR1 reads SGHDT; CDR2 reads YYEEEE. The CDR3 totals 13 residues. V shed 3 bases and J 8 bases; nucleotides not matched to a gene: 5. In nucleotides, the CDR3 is TGTGCCAGCAGCTATACAGGGGTCCATGAGCAGTTCTTC. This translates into CASSYTGVHEQFF.

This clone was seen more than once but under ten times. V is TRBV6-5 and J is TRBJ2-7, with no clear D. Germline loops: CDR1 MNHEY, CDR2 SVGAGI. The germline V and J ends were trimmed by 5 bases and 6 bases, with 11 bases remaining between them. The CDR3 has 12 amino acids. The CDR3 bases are TGTGCCAGCAGTCCCGGGTGGGGCGAGCAGTACTTC. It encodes CASSPGWGEQYF.

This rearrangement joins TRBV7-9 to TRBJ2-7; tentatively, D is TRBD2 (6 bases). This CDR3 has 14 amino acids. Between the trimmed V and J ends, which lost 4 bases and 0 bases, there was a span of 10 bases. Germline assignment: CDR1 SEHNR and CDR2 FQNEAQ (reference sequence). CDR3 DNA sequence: TGTGCCAGCAGCTCTGGAGGGGCCTCCTACGAGCAGTACTTC. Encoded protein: CASSSGGASYEQYF. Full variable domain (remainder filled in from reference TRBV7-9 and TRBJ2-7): DTGVSQNPRHKITKRGQNVTFRCDPISEHNRLYWYRQTLGQGPEFLTYFQNEAQLEKSRLLSDRFSAERPKGSFSTLEIQRTEQGDSAMYLCASSSGGASYEQYFGPGTRLTVT.

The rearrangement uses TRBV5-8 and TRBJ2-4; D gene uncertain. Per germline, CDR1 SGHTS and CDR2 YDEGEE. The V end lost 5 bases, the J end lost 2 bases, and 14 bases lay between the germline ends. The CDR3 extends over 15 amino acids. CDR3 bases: TGTGCCAGCAGTCAACCTTCGGGCTCCAAAAACATTCAGTACTTC. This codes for CASSQPSGSKNIQYF.

The chain's CDR3 is CASSPSLGTGYF. In nucleotides, the CDR3 is TGTGCCAGCAGCCCGTCACTCGGGACAGGGTACTTC. The rearrangement uses TRBV6-6 and TRBJ2-7, with TRBD1 matching over 8 bases. Trimming removed 6 bases from V and 12 bases from J; junction bases left unmatched: 10. This CDR3 spans 12 amino acids. Germline V CDR1 and CDR2: MNHNY, SVGAGI (reference sequence).

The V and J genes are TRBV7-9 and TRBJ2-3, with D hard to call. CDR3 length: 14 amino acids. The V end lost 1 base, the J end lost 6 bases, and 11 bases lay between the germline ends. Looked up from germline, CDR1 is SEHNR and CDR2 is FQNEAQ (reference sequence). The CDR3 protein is CASSLGGSIDTQYF. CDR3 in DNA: TGTGCCAGCAGCTTAGGGGGAAGCATTGATACGCAGTATTTT.

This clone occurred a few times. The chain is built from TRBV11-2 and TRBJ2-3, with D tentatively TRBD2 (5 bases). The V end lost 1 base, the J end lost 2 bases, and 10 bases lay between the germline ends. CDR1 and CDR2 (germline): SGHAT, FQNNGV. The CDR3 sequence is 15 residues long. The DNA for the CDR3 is TGTGCCAGCAGCTTAGTGGCGGGCTTCACAGATACGCAGTATTTT. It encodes CASSLVAGFTDTQYF.

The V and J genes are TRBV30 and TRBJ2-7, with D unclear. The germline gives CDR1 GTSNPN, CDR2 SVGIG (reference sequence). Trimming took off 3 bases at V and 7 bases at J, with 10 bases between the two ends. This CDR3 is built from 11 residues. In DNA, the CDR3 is TGTGCCTGGAGGGACGAAAGAGAGCAGTACTTC. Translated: CAWRDEREQYF.

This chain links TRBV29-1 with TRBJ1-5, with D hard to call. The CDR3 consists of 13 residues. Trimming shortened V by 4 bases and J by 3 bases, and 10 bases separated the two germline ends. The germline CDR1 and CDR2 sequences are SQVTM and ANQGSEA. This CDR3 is CSVAAVINQPQHF. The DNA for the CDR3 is TGCAGCGTTGCGGCCGTGATCAATCAGCCCCAGCATTTT. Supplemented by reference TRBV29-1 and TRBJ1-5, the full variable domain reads SAVISQKPSRDICQRGTSLTIQCQVDSQVTMMFWYRQQPGQSLTLIATANQGSEATYESGFVIDKFPISRPNLTFSTLTVSNMSPEDSSIYLCSVAAVINQPQHFGDGTRLSIL.